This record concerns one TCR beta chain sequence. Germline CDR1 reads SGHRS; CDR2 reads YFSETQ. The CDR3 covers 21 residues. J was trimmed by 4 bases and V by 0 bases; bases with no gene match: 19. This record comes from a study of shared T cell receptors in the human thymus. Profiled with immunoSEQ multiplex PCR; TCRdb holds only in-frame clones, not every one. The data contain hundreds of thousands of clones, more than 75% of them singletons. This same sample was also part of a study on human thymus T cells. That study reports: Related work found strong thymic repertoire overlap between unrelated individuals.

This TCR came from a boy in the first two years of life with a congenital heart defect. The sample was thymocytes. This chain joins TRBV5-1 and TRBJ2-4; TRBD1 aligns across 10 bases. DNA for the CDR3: TGCGCCAGCAGCTTGGCCGTCGGGACAGGGGCCATGAAGGGCCAGAAAAACATTCAGTACTTC. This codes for CASSLAVGTGAMKGQKNIQYF.